The source of this TCR beta chain is a study of beta chain features in type 1 diabetes (dated by TCRdb to 2016 to 2019). A note on the overall study: No differences in mean age, gender distribution, total cell number or subset yield were found between patients and healthy donors. In the study, recently diagnosed type 1 diabetes patients and matched healthy donors were compared on the TCRB repertoires of their sorted circulating CD4+ T cell subsets. Whereas all 30 or so donors provided naive and central memory subsets, regulatory and stem cell-like memory subsets were isolated from just 8 patients and about eight healthy donors. Across all samples, approximately 98,000,000 sorted cells were examined, and cell number per subset correlated strongly with RNA yield. Study-wide conclusions, independent of this receptor: Patients with type 1 diabetes made fewer insertions and deleted more nucleotides at VDJ recombination sites, implying thymic rearrangement abnormalities. Naive, central memory and regulatory TCRB repertoires appeared more similar among patients than among healthy donors. Sequencing cDNA rather than genomic DNA could over-represent highly expressing activated cells, although activation and CD3 levels did not differ between groups. A moderate but significant shortening of TCRB CDR3 length was observed in type 1 diabetes patients in all four CD4+ subsets. PCR may preferentially amplify shorter templates, but because patient and control samples were amplified and corrected together, any resulting skew would affect both groups equally. Because small numbers of individuals were included in the HLA sub-analyses, any influence of HLA type on TCRB rearrangement was left unresolved.

From each donor, a single peripheral blood sample of about 100 mL on average was drawn into heparinised tubes. Using a panel that included CD45RO, CCR7, CD25, CD127, CD95 and CD27, naive, central memory, regulatory and stem cell-like memory CD4+ T cells were sorted on a BD FACSAria II. A purity above 95% was achieved for all sorted populations. PBMCs were separated immediately by Lymphoprep density gradient centrifugation and were stained directly, without being cultured. So that batch effects would be minimized, each experiment stained and sorted samples in pairs, pairing one healthy donor with one patient. This clone was detected a few times. Its cognate antigen has yet to be identified. No per-base quality is available; no much larger clone lies one base away. Distinct nucleotide sequences in the sample also encode this CDR3. Taken from cysteine to phenylalanine, the CDR3 has 12 residues. The only DNA kept is the CDR3, 36 bases in frame from the first base. CDR1 is given as KGHSH and CDR2 as LQKENI, both from the germline V gene. Relative to germline, V is 1 base shorter and J is 6 bases shorter, with 5 bases between their ends.

The entire amount of isolated RNA was reverse transcribed using the High Capacity cDNA Reverse Transcription Kit, so the sequenced TCRB transcripts were expressed ones. Deep immunoSEQ sequencing was performed on naive, central memory and regulatory T cell samples, with an average of about 3.6 million total reads per sample. After sorted cells were lysed in RLT buffer, RNA was extracted with DNase-treated RNeasy Micro or Mini kits, with the choice depending on cell number. To prevent cross-contamination, each cell subset was processed individually, whereas patient and healthy donor samples were processed jointly. TCRB sequences were amplified from cDNA with the immunoSEQ multiplex PCR, producing 87-bp fragments spanning the CDR3 region. Sequencing of the amplicons was performed on the Illumina HiSeq platform. For the original study's pipeline: Synthetic template baselines were used to correct PCR bias computationally, reads within Hamming distance 2 were collapsed, and singletons that could not be merged were discarded. By aligning reads against IMGT, V, D and J genes, CDR3 length, and insertions or deletions at six rearrangement sites were assigned. Within each subset, clonotype counts were normalized to sorted cell number, and only after that were true diversity and Gini coefficients computed with the tcR R package. The overlap coefficient, calculated on TCRB nucleotide sequences, was used to quantify repertoire sharing. As a proxy for the pre-selection repertoire, out-of-frame TCRB sequences from naive cells were analyzed. In TCRdb, the immuneACCESS table is reduced to in-frame sequences with V and J assigned. These tables do not hold every clone; where another copy was compared, an unresolved V gene accounts for under half, and the others remain unexplained. V and J calls and clone size are as listed in that table; D and trimming were resolved from the DNA. In all, the sample holds 450,000 to 550,000 clones, and 30% of those were seen once. The top ten constitute about 0.06% of the sample.

The chain is encoded by TRBV18 joined to TRBJ2-3; no D gene call is confident. The TCR comes from a man between 18 and 35 years old in good health. Sequenced: naive CD4+ T cells from blood. The sample's cell subset or site, from its label and the paper: true naive CD4+ T cells. CDR3 sequence: CASSPLGDTQYF. The DNA sequence is as follows: TGTGCCAGCTCACCACTCGGCGATACGCAGTATTTT. The entire variable domain, with the stretches around the CDR3 drawn from the reference TRBV18 and TRBJ2-3 proteins, is NAGVMQNPRHLVRRRGQEARLRCSPMKGHSHVYWYRQLPEEGLKFMVYLQKENIIDESGMPKERFSAEFPKEGPSILRIQQVVRGDSAAYFCASSPLGDTQYFGPGTRLTVL.